Below are 31 T cell receptor beta chains sequenced from a single sample in a study of blood T cell repertoires in COVID-19. The assay was immunoSEQ multiplex PCR, and TCRdb's table has in-frame clones only and misses some. The sample yields approximately 170,000 clones, around 82% seen once. The sequenced material came from peripheral blood. The receptors were sampled from a man between 60 and 75 years old who had recovered from COVID-19.

The chain combines TRBV10-3 with TRBJ2-1, with TRBD2 identical over 10 bases. Germline V CDR1 and CDR2: ENHRY, SYGVKD. Trimming at V came to 2 bases and at J to 8 bases, leaving 3 bases not matched to a gene. The length of the CDR3 is 14 residues. CDR3 protein: CAISESGGADEQFF. The CDR3 DNA follows: TGTGCCATCAGTGAGAGCGGGGGGGCCGATGAGCAGTTCTTC.

The CDR3 sequence is CASSPYLNQETQYF. DNA for the CDR3: TGTGCCAGCAGCCCATACCTAAACCAAGAGACCCAGTACTTC. V gene TRBV7-2 combines with J gene TRBJ2-5; unclear D gene. This CDR3 has 14 amino acids. V lost 5 bases to trimming and J lost 0 bases, with 10 bases between them. Germline V gene data show CDR1 as SGHTA and CDR2 as FQGNSA.

This chain joins TRBV3-1 (or the pseudogene TRBV3-2) and TRBJ2-2; 8 bases match TRBD2. The germline CDR1 and CDR2 sequences are LGHDT and YNNKEL (reference sequence). This CDR3 is built from 14 residues. J lost 5 bases, V lost 6 bases, and 5 bases had no gene match. This CDR3 reads CASSQTSETGELFF. As DNA, the CDR3 is TGTGCCAGCAGTCAGACTAGCGAGACCGGGGAGCTGTTTTTT.

J is TRBJ2-2 and V is TRBV5-1, with 11 positions matching TRBD2. V was pared by 4 bases and J by 1 base, with 3 bases of the junction left unmatched. The CDR3 extends over 16 amino acids. From germline, CDR1 is SGHRS and CDR2 YFSETQ. Written as DNA, the CDR3 is TGCGCCAGCAGCCACGGGACTAGCGGGAACACCGGGGAGCTGTTTTTT. Its protein product is CASSHGTSGNTGELFF.

This clone was detected only once. V gene TRBV7-9 combines with J gene TRBJ1-4; D not resolved. CDR1 is SEHNR and CDR2 is FQNEAQ in the germline V gene (reference sequence). Trimming took off 1 base at V and 8 bases at J, with 11 bases between the two ends. The CDR3 is 14 amino acids. The CDR3 sequence is CASSLVGREEKLFF. CDR3 sequence (DNA): TGTGCCAGCAGCTTAGTAGGAAGGGAGGAAAAACTGTTTTTT.

The chain joins TRBV5-1 to TRBJ2-5; TRBD2 is a possible D gene (6 bases). The CDR3 consists of 16 residues. From germline, CDR1 is SGHRS and CDR2 YFSETQ. V was cut by 4 bases and J by 1 base, with 17 bases left in between. The CDR3 loop reads CASSNPGDGAQETQYF. CDR3 sequence (DNA): TGCGCCAGCAGCAACCCGGGGGACGGAGCCCAAGAGACCCAGTACTTC.

The V gene is TRBV7-2, the J gene TRBJ1-6; a weak D match, TRBD1 (6 bases). CDR1 and CDR2 (germline): SGHTA, FQGNSA. The CDR3 sequence is 15 residues long. V was trimmed by 1 base and J by 8 bases, leaving 12 bases between them. The CDR3 loop reads CASSLVSGVDSPLHF. The DNA for the CDR3 is TGTGCCAGCAGCTTAGTGTCAGGGGTTGATTCACCCCTCCACTTT.

This clone has more than one count but fewer than ten. V and J are TRBV7-8 and TRBJ1-1, with D possibly matching TRBD1 (5 bases). V was shortened by 7 bases and J by 9 bases, with 18 bases between the two germline ends. Per germline, CDR1 SGHVS and CDR2 FQNEAQ. This CDR3 contains 13 residues. CDR3 protein: CASTLLGLPKAFF. As DNA, the CDR3 is TGTGCCAGCACCCTATTGGGGCTGCCGAAAGCTTTCTTT. Full variable domain (rest looked up from reference TRBV7-8 and TRBJ1-1): GAGVSQSPRYKVAKRGQDVALRCDPISGHVSLFWYQQALGQGPEFLTYFQNEAQLDKSGLPSDRFFAERPEGSVSTLKIQRTQQEDSAVYLCASTLLGLPKAFFGQGTRLTVV.

V usage is TRBV6-5 and J usage is TRBJ2-1; 7 bases fit TRBD1. The CDR3 extends over 12 amino acids. Per the germline V gene, CDR1 is MNHEY and CDR2 is SVGAGI. J lost 10 bases, V lost 6 bases, and 6 bases had no gene match. The CDR3 protein is CASSDEGQEQFF. The CDR3 DNA sequence: TGTGCCAGCAGCGACGAGGGACAGGAGCAGTTCTTC.

This clone was observed a few times. This chain uses TRBV5-1 with TRBJ2-7, with 7 bases matching TRBD1. Germline V gene data show CDR1 as SGHRS and CDR2 as YFSETQ. The CDR3 covers 15 residues. V lost 0 bases to trimming and J lost 0 bases; unmatched junction nucleotides: 3. In DNA, the CDR3 is TGCGCCAGCAGCTTGGGCACAGGGGCCTCCTACGAGCAGTACTTC. Translation gives CASSLGTGASYEQYF.

The chain is built from TRBV7-9 and TRBJ1-1; perhaps TRBD1 as D (6 bases). CDR1 SEHNR and CDR2 FQNEAQ come from the germline V gene (reference sequence). Trimming removed 1 base at V and 7 bases at J, with 19 bases between. The CDR3 spans 16 residues. The CDR3 loop is CASSLGSRDIDFEAFF. The CDR3 nucleotides read TGTGCCAGCAGCTTAGGGTCCAGGGACATCGATTTTGAAGCTTTCTTT.

The rearrangement uses TRBV7-9 and TRBJ2-7; D remains ambiguous. The germline V gene encodes CDR1 SEHNR and CDR2 FQNEAQ (reference sequence). V lost 4 bases to trimming and J lost 7 bases, with 11 bases between them. The CDR3 is 12 amino acids. CDR3 sequence: CASSSGLREQYF. The CDR3 region has the DNA TGTGCCAGCAGCTCCGGGTTGAGGGAGCAGTACTTC.

The chain is built from TRBV7-9 and TRBJ2-7, with a weak D call TRBD1 (6 bases). Germline-derived CDR1 and CDR2 are SEHNR and FQNEAQ (reference sequence). The length of the CDR3 is 12 residues. The ends were cut back, 5 bases at V and 7 bases at J, with 12 bases in the middle. The CDR3 is CASSVHREEQYF. CDR3 in DNA: TGTGCCAGCAGCGTCCACAGGGAAGAGCAGTACTTC.

The J gene is TRBJ1-5, the V gene TRBV4-3; D gene uncertain. Deletions cut 1 base from V and 4 bases from J, with 11 bases between. Germline V gene lookup returns CDR1 LGHNA and CDR2 YSLEER. CDR3 length: 15 amino acids. CDR3 protein: CASSQVAAPNQPQHF. The CDR3 nucleotides are TGCGCCAGCAGCCAAGTAGCCGCTCCAAATCAGCCCCAGCATTTT.

The chain joins TRBV13 to TRBJ2-2, with TRBD1 matching 9 bases. V trimming: 4 bases; J trimming: 9 bases; junction bases outside the gene matches: 3. Germline loops: CDR1 PRHDT, CDR2 FYEKMQ (reference sequence). This CDR3 has 13 amino acids. The CDR3 sequence: CASSWDRARELFF. The CDR3 region has the DNA TGTGCCAGCAGCTGGGACAGGGCGCGGGAGCTGTTTTTT.

V and J are TRBV18 and TRBJ2-7; TRBD1 matches at 8 bases. J was trimmed by 2 bases and V by 2 bases; bases with no gene match: 2. Per germline, CDR1 KGHSH and CDR2 LQKENI. CDR3 length equals 14 residues. The CDR3 sequence: CASSPGTGAYEQYF. CDR3 bases: TGTGCCAGCTCACCAGGGACAGGAGCCTACGAGCAGTACTTC.

The rearrangement joins TRBV7-9 to TRBJ1-1; TRBD1 is a possible D gene (5 bases). The ends were cut back, 2 bases at V and 8 bases at J, with 12 bases in the middle. The CDR3 extends over 13 amino acids. The germline V gene has CDR1 SEHNR and CDR2 FQNEAQ (reference sequence). The CDR3 loop reads CASSLFSGIEAFF. CDR3 bases: TGTGCCAGCAGCTTATTTTCAGGGATAGAAGCTTTCTTT.

The chain combines TRBV4-1 with TRBJ1-4; 7 nucleotides align to TRBD1. Germline lookup yields CDR1 MGHRA and CDR2 YSYEKL. Trimming cost V 0 bases and J 8 bases; bases outside gene matches: 12. The CDR3 consists of 17 residues. The CDR3 region has the DNA TGCGCCAGCAGCCAAGATCTACCACAGGGGAACCGCGAAAAACTGTTTTTT. Translation: CASSQDLPQGNREKLFF.

This clone was recorded only once. The chain has TRBV6-5 and TRBJ2-5; TRBD1 might be the D (5 bases). The ends were cut back, 6 bases at V and 2 bases at J, with 16 bases in the middle. This CDR3 has 15 residues. Germline V gene lookup returns CDR1 MNHEY and CDR2 SVGAGI. This CDR3 is CASRGLTATQETQYF. DNA of the CDR3: TGTGCCAGCAGGGGCCTGACAGCCACTCAAGAGACCCAGTACTTC.

The chain combines TRBV5-6 with TRBJ2-5; tentative D call: TRBD2 (6 bases). This CDR3 region has 16 residues. From germline, CDR1 is SGHDT and CDR2 YYEEEE. V lost 4 bases to trimming and J lost 4 bases, with 20 bases between them. CDR3 protein: CASSLRPGVGGETQYF. The CDR3 bases are TGTGCCAGCAGCCTCCGACCTGGGGTGGGAGGAGAGACCCAGTACTTC.

This chain uses TRBV7-9 with TRBJ2-1, with a weak D call TRBD1 (5 bases). The V gene lost 5 bases and the J gene lost 8 bases, with 19 bases spanning the gap. CDR1 is SEHNR and CDR2 is FQNEAQ in the germline V gene (reference sequence). The CDR3 extends over 15 amino acids. CDR3 in DNA: TGTGCCAGCAGCAAAAGGCAGGGCTACCAGGATGAGCAGTTCTTC. Amino acid sequence: CASSKRQGYQDEQFF.

The rearrangement links TRBV2 to TRBJ1-2; no firm D call. This CDR3 is 11 amino acids long. V lost 6 bases to trimming and J lost 0 bases, with 2 bases between them. CDR1 and CDR2 from the germline V gene are SNHLY and FYNNEI. CDR3 sequence: CASSANYGYTF. DNA of the CDR3: TGTGCCAGCAGCGCTAACTATGGCTACACCTTC.

The V and J genes are TRBV5-1 and TRBJ1-2; TRBD1 agrees at 7 bases. The trim removed 4 bases at V and 4 bases at J, leaving 13 bases unmatched. CDR1 is SGHRS, CDR2 YFSETQ, per germline. CDR3 length: 16 amino acids. In DNA, the CDR3 is TGCGCCAGCAGCCTTGAACCTGGGACAGCAATCTATGGCTACACCTTC. This gives the protein CASSLEPGTAIYGYTF.

This chain uses TRBV18 with TRBJ1-4; D is unclear. There are 15 residues in the CDR3. The ends were cut back, 3 bases at V and 5 bases at J, with 13 bases in the middle. Germline CDR1 and CDR2: KGHSH and LQKENI. The CDR3 DNA is TGTGCCAGCTCACCGTCGATCGCGGAGAATGAAAAACTGTTTTTT. Amino acids: CASSPSIAENEKLFF.

The V gene is TRBV11-2, the J gene TRBJ2-5; D uncertain. Trimming pared 5 bases from V and 4 bases from J, leaving 14 bases between. The germline CDR1 and CDR2 sequences are SGHAT and FQNNGV. The CDR3 covers 14 residues. The CDR3: CASSTRPRGETQYF. The CDR3 nucleotides read TGTGCCAGCAGCACACGGCCCCGAGGAGAGACCCAGTACTTC. Full variable domain (rest looked up from reference TRBV11-2 and TRBJ2-5): EAGVAQSPRYKIIEKRQSVAFWCNPISGHATLYWYQQILGQGPKLLIQFQNNGVVDDSQLPKDRFSAERLKGVDSTLKIQPAKLEDSAVYLCASSTRPRGETQYFGPGTRLLVL.

This chain connects TRBV4-3 to TRBJ2-3, with 8 bases matching TRBD2. The CDR3 totals 17 residues. Germline CDR1 reads LGHNA; CDR2 reads YSLEER. V trimming: 1 base; J trimming: 4 bases; junction bases outside the gene matches: 10. Here the CDR3 reads CASSQVRGSGESDTQYF. For the CDR3, the DNA is TGCGCCAGCAGCCAAGTAAGGGGTAGCGGGGAATCAGATACGCAGTATTTT.

The chain joins TRBV7-2 to TRBJ2-5; 9 nucleotides line up with TRBD2. This CDR3 region has 18 residues. Unmatched junction bases numbered 14, after V lost 5 bases and J lost 1 base. The germline CDR1 and CDR2 sequences are SGHTA and FQGNSA. The DNA of the CDR3 is TGTGCCAGCAGCCGCTTTATGACTAGCGGAGACCTCCAAGAGACCCAGTACTTC. This encodes CASSRFMTSGDLQETQYF.

V is TRBV12-5 and J is TRBJ2-1; the match to TRBD2 covers 11 bases. The CDR3 has 14 amino acids. V lost 5 bases and J lost 5; bases outside the gene matches: 2. The germline V gene encodes CDR1 LGHNT and CDR2 FRNRAP. The CDR3 bases are TGTGCTAGTGGTATAGCGGGGGGGAACAATGAGCAGTTCTTC. It translates to CASGIAGGNNEQFF. Variable domain in full (rest from reference TRBV12-5 and TRBJ2-1): DARVTQTPRHKVTEMGQEVTMRCQPILGHNTVFWYRQTMMQGLELLAYFRNRAPLDDSGMPKDRFSAEMPDATLATLKIQPSEPRDSAVYFCASGIAGGNNEQFFGPGTRLTVL.

In its sample, this clone was seen a few times. V gene TRBV7-2 combines with J gene TRBJ2-2, with D maybe TRBD1 (5 bases). Trimming cost V 2 bases and J 4 bases, with 8 bases left between them. The CDR3 is 14 residues long. CDR1 and CDR2 from the germline V gene are SGHTA and FQGNSA. The CDR3 spells CASSLSQGTGELFF. DNA for the CDR3: TGTGCCAGCAGCTTATCTCAGGGCACCGGGGAGCTGTTTTTT.

This rearrangement joins TRBV5-1 to TRBJ2-5, with a weak D call TRBD1 (6 bases). The CDR3 is made up of 13 amino acids. Trimming shortened V by 4 bases and J by 5 bases, and 12 bases separated the two germline ends. The germline CDR1 and CDR2 sequences are SGHRS and YFSETQ. For the CDR3, the DNA is TGCGCCAGCAGCCAAGGGGGTTCGGAGACCCAGTACTTC. This sequence encodes CASSQGGSETQYF.

V and J are TRBV6-5 and TRBJ1-2; 9 bases match TRBD1. From germline, CDR1 is MNHEY and CDR2 SVGAGI. J gave up 4 bases and V 5 bases, and 8 bases lay outside the gene matches. This CDR3 region has 15 residues. CDR3 region: CASSLTGGVGYGYTF. For the CDR3, the DNA is TGTGCCAGCAGTCTTACAGGGGGCGTAGGCTATGGCTACACCTTC.